Each of the 17 T cell receptor beta chains below was sequenced from the same sample in a study of CD8 T cells in ankylosing spondylitis. TCRdb re-analysed the 5' RACE reads in MiXCR, keeping a single row per CDR3 protein. The sample has a few hundred thousand distinct CDR3 sequences; 15% to 20% are singletons. These receptors have no known antigen. Study-wide findings and caveats: Seemingly distinctive of ankylosing spondylitis blood was a TCR beta motif formed by eight highly homologous variants.

The sequenced sample was blood, either unsorted or a sorted T cell fraction (not recorded which). Every receptor here comes from a male donor with ankylosing spondylitis.

The rearrangement joins TRBV27 to TRBJ2-7; tentatively, D is TRBD1 or TRBD2 (6 bases each). Germline CDR1 is MNHEY and CDR2 is SMNVEV (reference sequence). CDR3 length: 16 amino acids. V dropped 0 bases and J dropped 1 base, with 13 bases sitting between them. The CDR3 sequence is CASSLSGLTGSYEQYF. CDR3 in DNA: TGTGCCAGCAGTTTATCGGGACTCACAGGGTCCTACGAGCAGTACTTC.

This clonotype was seen only a few times. This CDR3 reads CASSLPTGEIYNEQFF. For the CDR3, the DNA is TGTGCCAGCAGCTTACCCACAGGGGAAATATACAATGAGCAGTTCTTC. The rearrangement joins TRBV5-6 to TRBJ2-1; 7 nucleotides match TRBD1. The CDR3 length is 16 residues. Per the germline V gene, CDR1 is SGHDT and CDR2 is YYEEEE. The V and J ends lost 2 bases and 4 bases, in that order; junction bases with no gene match: 9.

Note on this clonotype: One base away lies a much larger clone, so this may be a sequencing read error. The chain is built from TRBV12-3 or TRBV12-4 and TRBJ1-1; D perhaps matches TRBD1 (6 bases). There are 13 residues in the CDR3. CDR3 loop: CATGGDMNTEAYF. CDR3 DNA sequence: TGTGCCACCGGAGGGGACATGAACACTGAAGCTTACTTT.

This clonotype was recorded many times. The rearrangement joins TRBV12-3 or TRBV12-4 to TRBJ1-2; weak D call: TRBD1 (5 bases). Trimming took 6 bases from V and 4 from J, leaving 24 bases between them. The CDR3 loop spans 17 amino acids. CDR3 nucleotides: TGTGCCAGCAGCTTTGACGCCGATTGGGGGGTGGGCTATGGCTACACCTTC. It encodes CASSFDADWGVGYGYTF.

This clonotype occurred a few times. The chain has TRBV7-2 and TRBJ1-6; 9 nucleotides line up with TRBD1. The CDR3 is 15 residues long. Germline values: CDR1 SGHTA, CDR2 FQGNSA. V trimming: 4 bases; J trimming: 10 bases; junction bases outside the gene matches: 8. The DNA of the CDR3 is TGTGCCAGCAGCTCCCGGGACAGGGTTTCCTCACCCCTCCACTTT. This translates into CASSSRDRVSSPLHF.

This clonotype was seen only a few times. The chain uses TRBV30 and TRBJ2-7; possible D gene TRBD1, 6 bases. The germline CDR1 and CDR2 sequences are GTSNPN and SVGIG (reference sequence). The germline V and J ends were trimmed by 3 bases and 7 bases, with 13 bases remaining between them. This CDR3 spans 12 amino acids. The CDR3, as DNA: TGTGCCTGGAGCTGGGGGCGGCAGGAGCAGTACTTC. Translation: CAWSWGRQEQYF.

The rearrangement links TRBV6-2 or TRBV6-3 to TRBJ2-7, with D hard to call. There are 13 residues in the CDR3. The germline gives CDR1 MNHEY, CDR2 SVGEGT. Trimming stripped 5 bases from V and 3 bases from J, with 11 bases between. The CDR3 loop reads CASSRTEFYEQYF. The CDR3 DNA is TGTGCCAGCAGTCGGACGGAATTCTACGAGCAGTACTTC.

J is TRBJ2-7 and V is TRBV12-3 or TRBV12-4; D ambiguous. The V and J ends lost 5 bases and 0 bases respectively, with 11 bases between them. The CDR3 consists of 14 residues. The CDR3 DNA sequence: TGTGCCAGCAGTCCCTCCGATAGCTCCTACGAGCAGTACTTC. This sequence encodes CASSPSDSSYEQYF.

This clonotype was detected ten times or more. This chain joins TRBV12-3 or TRBV12-4 and TRBJ2-1; TRBD2 is a possible D gene (6 bases). The CDR3 is made up of 15 amino acids. With 3 bases removed from V and 6 bases from J, the gap between germline ends came to 15 bases. CDR3 nucleotides: TGTGCCAGCAGTTTGGCTAGCGAACTGGTCAATGAGCAGTTCTTC. It yields the protein CASSLASELVNEQFF.

This clonotype was counted many times. V and J are TRBV12-3 or TRBV12-4 and TRBJ1-2, with 7 bases matching TRBD1. The CDR3 contains 16 residues. V gave up 6 bases and J gave up 3 bases; unmatched junction bases: 13. The CDR3 nucleotides are TGTGCCAGCAGCTTAACCTTTAAAACAGGGGACTATGGCTACACCTTC. This codes for CASSLTFKTGDYGYTF.

Many counts were recorded for this clonotype. The DNA for the CDR3 is TGTGCCAGCAGTTTAAGCGGGGAGAACACTGAAGCTTTCTTT. Translating gives CASSLSGENTEAFF. The V and J genes are TRBV12-3 or TRBV12-4 and TRBJ1-1, with unresolved D. The CDR3 has 14 residues. The V gene lost 2 bases and the J gene lost 1 base, with 8 bases spanning the gap.

This clonotype was picked up a small number of times. The chain employs TRBV5-8 and TRBJ2-2, with 9 nucleotides matching TRBD2. With V trimmed by 4 bases and J by 3 bases, 7 bases remained unmatched. The germline V gene encodes CDR1 SGHTS and CDR2 YDEGEE. CDR3 length: 16 residues. CDR3 bases: TGTGCCAGCAGCGCCATAGCGGGGGCGGACACCGGGGAGCTGTTTTTT. Encoded protein: CASSAIAGADTGELFF.

The genes are TRBV7-8 and TRBJ1-1; 9 bases are shared with TRBD1. Per germline, CDR1 SGHVS and CDR2 FQNEAQ. Trimming took 4 bases from V and 3 from J; bases not matched to a gene: 3. This CDR3 spans 14 amino acids. As DNA, the CDR3 is TGTGCCAGCAGCTGGGACAGGGAGGACACTGAAGCTTTCTTT. It codes for CASSWDREDTEAFF.

V is TRBV19 and J is TRBJ2-3, with D tentatively TRBD2 (6 bases). The length of the CDR3 is 13 residues. Germline values: CDR1 LNHDA, CDR2 SQIVND (reference sequence). V shed 1 base and J shed 5 bases, with 7 bases lying between them. The CDR3: CASSIVGGDTQYF. As DNA, the CDR3 is TGTGCCAGTAGTATAGTGGGGGGAGATACGCAGTATTTT.

A few counts support this clonotype. This chain connects TRBV4-3 to TRBJ2-1; the match to TRBD2 covers 9 bases. CDR1 and CDR2 (germline): LGHNA, YSLEER. The V segment lost 4 bases and the J segment 6 bases; nucleotides outside the gene matches: 10. The length of the CDR3 is 16 residues. The CDR3 region is CASSPRNGGGGNEQFF. CDR3 nucleotides: TGCGCCAGCAGCCCTAGAAACGGCGGGGGGGGCAATGAGCAGTTCTTC.

This clonotype was counted between two and nine times. This sequence joins TRBV27 and TRBJ2-1; D is ambiguous. There are 15 residues in the CDR3. V was clipped by 5 bases and J by 0 bases, with 11 bases between them. In germline, CDR1 is MNHEY, CDR2 SMNVEV (reference sequence). The CDR3 bases are TGTGCCAGCAGTCGGACGGCCAGCTCCTACAATGAGCAGTTCTTC. This codes for CASSRTASSYNEQFF.

This chain uses TRBV12-3 or TRBV12-4 with TRBJ2-2; 7 positions agree with TRBD1. The trim removed 6 bases at V and 3 bases at J, leaving 7 bases unmatched. The CDR3 has 15 amino acids. The CDR3 bases are TGTGCCAGCAGGGGCGACAGGGTCTACACCGGGGAGCTGTTTTTT. This codes for CASRGDRVYTGELFF.